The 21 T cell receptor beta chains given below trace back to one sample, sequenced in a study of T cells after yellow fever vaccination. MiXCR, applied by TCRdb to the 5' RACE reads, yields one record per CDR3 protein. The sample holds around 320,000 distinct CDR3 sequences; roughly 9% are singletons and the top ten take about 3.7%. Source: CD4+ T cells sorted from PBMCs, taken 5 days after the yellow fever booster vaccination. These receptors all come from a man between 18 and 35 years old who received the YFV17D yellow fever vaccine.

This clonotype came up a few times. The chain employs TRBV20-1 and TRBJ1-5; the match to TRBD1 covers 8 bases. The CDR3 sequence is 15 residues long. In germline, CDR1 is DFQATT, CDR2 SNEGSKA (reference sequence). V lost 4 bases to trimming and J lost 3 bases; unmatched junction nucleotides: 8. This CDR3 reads CSATGGKDDNQPQHF. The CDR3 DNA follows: TGCAGTGCTACAGGGGGCAAAGATGACAATCAGCCCCAGCATTTT.

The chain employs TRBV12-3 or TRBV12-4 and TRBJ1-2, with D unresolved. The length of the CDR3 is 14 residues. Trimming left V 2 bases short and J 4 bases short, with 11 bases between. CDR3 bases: TGTGCCAGCAGTTTAAATGGCCGAGGCTATGGCTACACCTTC. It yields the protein CASSLNGRGYGYTF.

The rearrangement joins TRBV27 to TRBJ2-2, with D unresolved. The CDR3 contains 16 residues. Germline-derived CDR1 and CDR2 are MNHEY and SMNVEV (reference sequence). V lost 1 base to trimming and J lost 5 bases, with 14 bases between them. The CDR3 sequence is CASSLFLGQRTGELFF. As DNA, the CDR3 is TGTGCCAGCAGTTTATTCTTGGGTCAGAGAACCGGGGAGCTGTTTTTT.

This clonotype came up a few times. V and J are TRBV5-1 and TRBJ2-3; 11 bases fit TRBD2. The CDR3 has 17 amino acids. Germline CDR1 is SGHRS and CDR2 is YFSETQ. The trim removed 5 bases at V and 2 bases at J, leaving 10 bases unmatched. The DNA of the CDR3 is TGCGCCAGCAGGCCCACCCCGACTAGCGGGGTCACAGATACGCAGTATTTT. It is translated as CASRPTPTSGVTDTQYF.

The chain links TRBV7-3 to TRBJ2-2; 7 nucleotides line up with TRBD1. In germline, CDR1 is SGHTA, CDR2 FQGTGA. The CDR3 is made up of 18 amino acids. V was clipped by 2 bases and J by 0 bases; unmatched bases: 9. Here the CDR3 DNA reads TGTGCCAGCAGCTTAGGGGCCCGGACAGGAACGAACACCGGGGAGCTGTTTTTT. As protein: CASSLGARTGTNTGELFF.

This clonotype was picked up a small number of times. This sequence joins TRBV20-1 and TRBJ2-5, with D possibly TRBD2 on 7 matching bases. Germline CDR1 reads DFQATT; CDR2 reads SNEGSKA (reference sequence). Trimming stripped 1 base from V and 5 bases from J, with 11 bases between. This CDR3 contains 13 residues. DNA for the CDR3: TGCAGTGCTAGAGTCGGGGGGCCGGAGACCCAGTACTTC. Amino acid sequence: CSARVGGPETQYF.

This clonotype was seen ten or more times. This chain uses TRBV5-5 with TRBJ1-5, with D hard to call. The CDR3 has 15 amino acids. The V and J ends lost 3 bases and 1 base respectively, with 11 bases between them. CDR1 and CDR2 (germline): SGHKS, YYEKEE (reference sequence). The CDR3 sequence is CASSSFSLSNQPQHF. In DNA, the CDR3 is TGTGCCAGCAGCTCGTTCTCACTAAGCAATCAGCCCCAGCATTTT.

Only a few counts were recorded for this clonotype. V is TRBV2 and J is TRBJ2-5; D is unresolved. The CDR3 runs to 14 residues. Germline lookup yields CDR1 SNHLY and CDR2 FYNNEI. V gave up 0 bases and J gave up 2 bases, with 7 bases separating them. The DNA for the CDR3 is TGTGCCAGCAGTGAAGCGCTTTTGCAAGAGACCCAGTACTTC. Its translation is CASSEALLQETQYF.

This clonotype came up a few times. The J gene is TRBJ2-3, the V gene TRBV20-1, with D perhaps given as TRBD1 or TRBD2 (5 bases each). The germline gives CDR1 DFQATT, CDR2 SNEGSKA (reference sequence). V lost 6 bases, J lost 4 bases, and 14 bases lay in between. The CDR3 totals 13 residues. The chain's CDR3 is CSAEGRGADTQYF. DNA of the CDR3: TGCAGTGCAGAGGGCCGAGGGGCAGATACGCAGTATTTT.

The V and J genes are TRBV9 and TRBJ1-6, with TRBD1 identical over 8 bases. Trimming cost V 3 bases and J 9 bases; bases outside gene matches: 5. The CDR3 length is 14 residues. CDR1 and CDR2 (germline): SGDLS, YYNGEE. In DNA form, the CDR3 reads TGTGCCAGCAGCGGGACAGGGAGTTTTTCACCCCTCCACTTT. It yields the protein CASSGTGSFSPLHF.

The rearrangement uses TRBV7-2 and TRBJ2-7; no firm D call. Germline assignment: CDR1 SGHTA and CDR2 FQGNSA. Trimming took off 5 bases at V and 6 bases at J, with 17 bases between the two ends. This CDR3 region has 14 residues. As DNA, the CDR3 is TGTGCCAGCAGCCCCCAGTTATCTCCAGCCGAGCAGTACTTC. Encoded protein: CASSPQLSPAEQYF.

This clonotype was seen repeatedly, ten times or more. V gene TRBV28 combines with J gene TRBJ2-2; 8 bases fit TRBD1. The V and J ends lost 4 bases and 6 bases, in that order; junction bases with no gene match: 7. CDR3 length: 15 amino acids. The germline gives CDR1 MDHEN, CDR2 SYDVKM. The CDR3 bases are TGTGCCAGCAGTTCCGGACAGGGCGGGCCCGGGGAGCTGTTTTTT. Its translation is CASSSGQGGPGELFF.

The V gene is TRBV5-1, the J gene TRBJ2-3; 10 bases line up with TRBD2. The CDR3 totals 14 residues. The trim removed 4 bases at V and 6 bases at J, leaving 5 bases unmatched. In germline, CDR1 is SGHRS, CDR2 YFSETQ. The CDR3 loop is CASSPLTSGDTQYF. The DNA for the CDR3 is TGCGCCAGCAGCCCTCTGACTAGCGGGGATACGCAGTATTTT.

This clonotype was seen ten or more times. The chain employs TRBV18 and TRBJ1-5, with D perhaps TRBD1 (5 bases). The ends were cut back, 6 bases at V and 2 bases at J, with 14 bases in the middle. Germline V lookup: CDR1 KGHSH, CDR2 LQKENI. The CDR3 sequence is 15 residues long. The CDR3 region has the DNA TGTGCCAGCTCCCTATCGCAGGGTGGCAATCAGCCCCAGCATTTT. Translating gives CASSLSQGGNQPQHF.

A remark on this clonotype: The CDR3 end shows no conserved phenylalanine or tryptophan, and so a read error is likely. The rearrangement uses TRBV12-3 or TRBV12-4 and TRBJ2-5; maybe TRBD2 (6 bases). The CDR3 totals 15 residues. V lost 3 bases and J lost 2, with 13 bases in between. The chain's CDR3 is CASSFGGMGQETQYI. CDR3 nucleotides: TGTGCCAGCAGTTTCGGGGGAATGGGTCAAGAGACCCAGTACATC.

The CDR3 bases are TGTGCCAGCAGCGGAGCGGGGGGTGTGAACAATGAGCAGTTCTTC. Translated, it gives CASSGAGGVNNEQFF. The chain couples TRBV7-2 to TRBJ2-1; 9 nucleotides match TRBD2. V dropped 5 bases and J dropped 5; count of bases not matched to a gene: 7. The CDR3 length is 15 residues. Per germline, CDR1 SGHTA and CDR2 FQGNSA.

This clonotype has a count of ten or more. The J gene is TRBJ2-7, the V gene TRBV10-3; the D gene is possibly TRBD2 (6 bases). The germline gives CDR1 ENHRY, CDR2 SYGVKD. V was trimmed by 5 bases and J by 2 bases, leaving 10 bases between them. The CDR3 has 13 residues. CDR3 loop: CAISPGGPYEQYF. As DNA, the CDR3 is TGTGCCATCAGTCCCGGGGGACCCTACGAGCAGTACTTC.

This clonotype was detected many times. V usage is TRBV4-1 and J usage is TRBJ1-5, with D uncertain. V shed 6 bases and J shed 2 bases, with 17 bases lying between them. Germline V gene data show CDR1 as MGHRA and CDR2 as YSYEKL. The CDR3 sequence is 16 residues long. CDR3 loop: CASSLRSKSGNQPQHF. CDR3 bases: TGCGCCAGCAGTTTGCGCTCCAAGTCGGGCAATCAGCCCCAGCATTTT.

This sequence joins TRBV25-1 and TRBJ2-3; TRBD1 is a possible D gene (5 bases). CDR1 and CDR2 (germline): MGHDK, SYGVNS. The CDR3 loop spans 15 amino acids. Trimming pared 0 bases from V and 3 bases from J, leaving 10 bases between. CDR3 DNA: TGTGCCAGCAGTGAATACAGGGTCCCAACAGATACGCAGTATTTT. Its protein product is CASSEYRVPTDTQYF.

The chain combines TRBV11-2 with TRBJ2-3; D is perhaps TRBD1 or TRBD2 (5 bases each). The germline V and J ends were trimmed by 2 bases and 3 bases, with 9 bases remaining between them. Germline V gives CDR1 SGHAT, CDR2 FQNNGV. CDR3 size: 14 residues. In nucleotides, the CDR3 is TGTGCCAGCAGCTTAATGGGACCGACAGATACGCAGTATTTT. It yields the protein CASSLMGPTDTQYF.

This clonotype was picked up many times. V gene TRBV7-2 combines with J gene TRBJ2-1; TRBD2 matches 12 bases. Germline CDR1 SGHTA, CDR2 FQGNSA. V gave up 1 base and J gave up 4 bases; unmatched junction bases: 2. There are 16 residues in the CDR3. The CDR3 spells CASSLGTSGGYNEQFF. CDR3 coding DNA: TGTGCCAGCAGCTTAGGCACTAGCGGGGGGTACAATGAGCAGTTCTTC. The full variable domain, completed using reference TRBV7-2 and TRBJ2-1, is GAGVSQSPSNKVTEKGKDVELRCDPISGHTALYWYRQSLGQGLEFLIYFQGNSAPDKSGLPSDRFSAERTGGSVSTLTIQRTQQEDSAVYLCASSLGTSGGYNEQFFGPGTRLTVL.